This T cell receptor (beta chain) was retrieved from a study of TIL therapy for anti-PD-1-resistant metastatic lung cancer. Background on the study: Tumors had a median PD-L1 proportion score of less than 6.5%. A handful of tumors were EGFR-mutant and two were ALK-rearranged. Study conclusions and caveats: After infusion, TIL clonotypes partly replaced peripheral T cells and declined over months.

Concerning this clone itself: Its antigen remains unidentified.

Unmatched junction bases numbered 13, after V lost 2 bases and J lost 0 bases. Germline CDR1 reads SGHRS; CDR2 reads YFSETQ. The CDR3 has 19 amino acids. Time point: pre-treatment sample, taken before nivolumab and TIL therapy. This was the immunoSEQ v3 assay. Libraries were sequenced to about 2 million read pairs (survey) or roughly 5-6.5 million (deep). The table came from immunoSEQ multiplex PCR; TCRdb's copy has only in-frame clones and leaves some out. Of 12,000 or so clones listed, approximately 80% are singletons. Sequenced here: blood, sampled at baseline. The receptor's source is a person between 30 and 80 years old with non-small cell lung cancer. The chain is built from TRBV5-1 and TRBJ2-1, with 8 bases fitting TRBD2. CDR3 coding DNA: TGCGCCAGCAGCTTTGGGACAAGCGGGAGACTATCCTCCTACAATGAGCAGTTCTTC. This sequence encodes CASSFGTSGRLSSYNEQFF.